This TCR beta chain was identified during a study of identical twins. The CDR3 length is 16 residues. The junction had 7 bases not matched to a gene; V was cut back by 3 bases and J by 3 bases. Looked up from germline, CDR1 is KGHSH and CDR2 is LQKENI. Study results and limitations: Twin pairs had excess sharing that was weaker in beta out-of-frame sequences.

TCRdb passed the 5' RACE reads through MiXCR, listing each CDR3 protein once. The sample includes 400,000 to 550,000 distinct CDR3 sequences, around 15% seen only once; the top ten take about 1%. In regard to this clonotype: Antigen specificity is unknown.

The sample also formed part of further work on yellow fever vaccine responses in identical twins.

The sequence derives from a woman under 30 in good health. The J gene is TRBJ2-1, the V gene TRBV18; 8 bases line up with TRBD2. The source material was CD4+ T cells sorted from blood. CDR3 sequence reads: CASSPLASGGYNEQFF. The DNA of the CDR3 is TGTGCCAGCTCACCTTTGGCCAGCGGGGGCTACAATGAGCAGTTCTTC. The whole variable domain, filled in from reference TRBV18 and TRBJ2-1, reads NAGVMQNPRHLVRRRGQEARLRCSPMKGHSHVYWYRQLPEEGLKFMVYLQKENIIDESGMPKERFSAEFPKEGPSILRIQQVVRGDSAAYFCASSPLASGGYNEQFFGPGTRLTVL.